These 18 T cell receptor beta chains were all obtained from the same sample, sequenced in a study of blood T cells in healthy people across ages. Using a J-beta primer mix together with a sample-barcoded 5' primer, a second PCR was run for roughly 7 to 12 cycles. Each CDR3 protein is one row after TCRdb ran MiXCR on the 5' RACE reads. The repertoire holds around 990,000 distinct CDR3 sequences, with around two fifths as singletons. The sequencing input was blood. The receptor source for this set is a man aged 18 to 29 in good health.

This chain uses TRBV5-1 with TRBJ2-1, with 8 bases that match TRBD2. The CDR3 extends over 15 amino acids. Looked up from germline, CDR1 is SGHRS and CDR2 is YFSETQ. The J segment lost 8 bases and the V segment lost 0 bases, leaving 7 bases of the junction unmatched. The DNA of the CDR3 is TGCGCCAGCAGCTTGGCCTCGGGGGGGCTCGATGAGCAGTTCTTC. Protein: CASSLASGGLDEQFF.

This chain uses TRBV29-1 with TRBJ2-5, with a possible D match to TRBD2 (6 bases). In germline, CDR1 is SQVTM, CDR2 ANQGSEA. V lost 4 bases and J lost 5, with 11 bases in between. The CDR3 is made up of 12 amino acids. The CDR3 is CSVAHGTETQYF. CDR3 nucleotide sequence: TGCAGCGTTGCTCATGGGACTGAGACCCAGTACTTC. The full variable domain, completed using reference TRBV29-1 and TRBJ2-5, is SAVISQKPSRDICQRGTSLTIQCQVDSQVTMMFWYRQQPGQSLTLIATANQGSEATYESGFVIDKFPISRPNLTFSTLTVSNMSPEDSSIYLCSVAHGTETQYFGPGTRLLVL.

Concerning this clonotype itself: A much larger clone lies one base from this, so it may be a read error. The rearrangement uses TRBV25-1 and TRBJ2-6; unclear D gene. Per germline, CDR1 MGHDK and CDR2 SYGVNS. Trimming pared 7 bases from V and 2 bases from J, leaving 0 bases between. This CDR3 spans 11 amino acids. The CDR3 DNA follows: TGTGCCAGCACTGGGGCCAACGTCCTGACTTTC. Amino acids: CASTGANVLTF.

The rearrangement joins TRBV7-3 to TRBJ2-1; D not resolved. CDR3 size: 13 residues. From germline, CDR1 is SGHTA and CDR2 FQGTGA. The V and J ends lost 5 bases and 5 bases respectively, with 10 bases between them. This chain's CDR3 is CASSNTLNNEQFF. DNA for the CDR3: TGTGCCAGCAGCAATACGTTAAACAATGAGCAGTTCTTC.

In nucleotides, the CDR3 is TGTGCCAGCAGTTTATATGGCCGCTGGATCACCTACGAGCAGTACTTC. Amino acid sequence: CASSLYGRWITYEQYF. The chain is built from TRBV12-3 or TRBV12-4 and TRBJ2-7; unclear D gene. The CDR3 contains 16 residues. V was trimmed by 2 bases and J by 2 bases, leaving 16 bases between them.

Ten or more counts support this clonotype. The chain uses TRBV20-1 and TRBJ1-2; D unresolved. The length of the CDR3 is 14 residues. V shed 3 bases and J shed 2 bases, with 13 bases lying between them. The germline V gene encodes CDR1 DFQATT and CDR2 SNEGSKA (reference sequence). CDR3: CSASLPYRNYGYTF. The CDR3 nucleotides read TGCAGTGCTAGCCTTCCCTATCGGAACTATGGCTACACCTTC.

This clonotype occurred a few times. The chain recombines TRBV12-3 or TRBV12-4 with TRBJ1-5; D gene ambiguous. Trimming took 5 bases from V and 8 from J, leaving 13 bases between them. The CDR3 has 13 residues. CDR3 amino acids: CASSLSFGEPQHF. The CDR3 bases are TGTGCCAGCAGTCTTTCTTTTGGGGAGCCCCAGCATTTT.

The chain uses TRBV3-1 and TRBJ1-1; perhaps TRBD1 as D (6 bases). Trimming left V 1 base short and J 1 base short, with 13 bases between. Germline CDR1 LGHDT, CDR2 YNNKEL (reference sequence). CDR3 size: 16 residues. CDR3 loop: CASSQGIGTSNTEAFF. DNA for the CDR3: TGTGCCAGCAGCCAAGGAATCGGGACATCGAACACTGAAGCTTTCTTT.

This chain uses TRBV2 with TRBJ1-4; 8 bases are shared with TRBD1. Per the germline V gene, CDR1 is SNHLY and CDR2 is FYNNEI. The CDR3 has 16 residues. The junction had 16 bases not matched to a gene; V was cut back by 8 bases and J by 8 bases. The CDR3 loop reads CASGRLQGAKGEKLFF. The CDR3 DNA follows: TGTGCCAGCGGACGCCTCCAGGGGGCGAAAGGCGAAAAACTGTTTTTT.

The chain uses TRBV7-8 and TRBJ2-7; TRBD1 matches at 8 bases. V lost 5 bases to trimming and J lost 2 bases; unmatched junction nucleotides: 8. Germline lookup yields CDR1 SGHVS and CDR2 FQNEAQ. The CDR3 extends over 15 amino acids. The chain's CDR3 is CASSTLQGATYEQYF. The CDR3 nucleotides are TGTGCCAGCAGCACTCTTCAGGGGGCTACCTACGAGCAGTACTTC. The whole variable domain, remainder taken from reference TRBV7-8 and TRBJ2-7, is GAGVSQSPRYKVAKRGQDVALRCDPISGHVSLFWYQQALGQGPEFLTYFQNEAQLDKSGLPSDRFFAERPEGSVSTLKIQRTQQEDSAVYLCASSTLQGATYEQYFGPGTRLTVT.

This clonotype has only a few counts. This rearrangement joins TRBV29-1 to TRBJ2-1, with 7 positions matching TRBD1. The CDR3 totals 13 residues. The germline CDR1 and CDR2 sequences are SQVTM and ANQGSEA. The V segment lost 7 bases and the J segment 10 bases; nucleotides outside the gene matches: 13. The CDR3 coding sequence is TGCAGCGCAGGGGGACAGACAGATAACGAGCAGTTCTTC. Its translation: CSAGGQTDNEQFF.

The chain joins TRBV20-1 to TRBJ2-1; 13 positions agree with TRBD2. V gave up 6 bases and J gave up 8 bases; unmatched junction bases: 7. The CDR3 totals 14 residues. Germline-derived CDR1 and CDR2 are DFQATT and SNEGSKA (reference sequence). In nucleotides, the CDR3 is TGCAGTGCCACTAGCGGGGGGGAGTACGATGAGCAGTTCTTC. Translation gives CSATSGGEYDEQFF.

V and J are TRBV5-8 and TRBJ1-2; possible D gene TRBD1, 6 bases. Germline V lookup: CDR1 SGHTS, CDR2 YDEGEE. The CDR3 spans 14 residues. With 4 bases removed from V and 2 bases from J, the gap between germline ends came to 12 bases. The CDR3 nucleotides are TGTGCCAGCAGCGGCGGGACACAAAACTATGGCTACACCTTC. This encodes CASSGGTQNYGYTF.

In this sample, this clonotype turned up a few times. The genes are TRBV12-3 or TRBV12-4 and TRBJ2-3, with 9 bases aligning to TRBD1. The trim removed 6 bases at V and 5 bases at J, leaving 9 bases unmatched. The CDR3 extends over 15 amino acids. This CDR3 reads CASSHRGPWEDTQYF. Here the CDR3 DNA reads TGTGCCAGCAGCCACAGGGGGCCCTGGGAAGATACGCAGTATTTT.

The V and J genes are TRBV20-1 and TRBJ2-1; D remains ambiguous. TRBJ2-7 explains the end of the DNA better; the J call may be wrong. CDR1 and CDR2 (germline): DFQATT, SNEGSKA (reference sequence). The CDR3 runs 15 residues. The CDR3 spells CSARDRLVSYNEQYF. CDR3 nucleotide sequence: TGCAGTGCTAGAGATCGCCTGGTCTCCTACAATGAGCAGTACTTC.

V gene TRBV12-3 or TRBV12-4 combines with J gene TRBJ2-2, with D perhaps TRBD1 (6 bases). V was trimmed by 6 bases and J by 6 bases, leaving 11 bases between them. There are 13 residues in the CDR3. CDR3 sequence: CASSSQGSGELFF. The DNA for the CDR3 is TGTGCCAGCAGCAGCCAGGGGTCCGGGGAGCTGTTTTTT.

This chain joins TRBV5-1 and TRBJ2-3, with TRBD2 matching 13 bases. This CDR3 has 17 amino acids. CDR1 SGHRS and CDR2 YFSETQ come from the germline V gene. V gave up 0 bases and J gave up 10 bases; unmatched junction bases: 11. In DNA form, the CDR3 reads TGCGCCAGCAGCTTGGGGGGGACTAGCGGGGACCTTCATGCGCAGTATTTT. It is translated as CASSLGGTSGDLHAQYF.

This chain uses TRBV6-1 with TRBJ2-1; a weak D match, TRBD2 (5 bases). This CDR3 contains 15 residues. Between the trimmed V and J ends, which lost 4 bases and 4 bases, there was a span of 14 bases. CDR1 is MNHNS and CDR2 is SASEGT in the germline V gene. The CDR3 sequence: CASSVSRGVYNEQFF. The CDR3 DNA sequence: TGTGCCAGCAGTGTGAGTCGGGGTGTTTACAATGAGCAGTTCTTC.